Included here is one T cell receptor beta chain sequence, with context. Its antigen is undetermined. It was cDNA, reverse transcribed from extracted RNA, that served as the sequencing template. Generated by immunoSEQ multiplex PCR, the TCRdb table keeps only in-frame clones and is missing some. The sample includes approximately 170,000 clones, around three fifths of them seen just once. This entry comes from a study of CD8+ T cells in alopecia areata. Study-wide context: Among treated patients, oral tofacitinib was administered at 5 to 10 mg twice daily. General study findings and limits: Scalp clonality and expanded CD8+ clones among the top 100 fell significantly with tofacitinib.

Germline loops: CDR1 MGHDK, CDR2 SYGVNS. The CDR3 runs to 13 residues. Trimming cost V 7 bases and J 4 bases, with 10 bases left between them. Treatment described: oral pan-JAK inhibitor, 5-10 mg twice daily. This TCR was recovered from a human donor with alopecia areata. This chain links TRBV25-1 with TRBJ2-2; D uncertain. The sample consisted of CD4+ T cells sorted from blood, taken at week 24, from a patient treated with tofacitinib. CDR3 amino acids: CASNHYGTGELFF. DNA of the CDR3: TGTGCCAGCAACCATTACGGCACCGGGGAGCTGTTTTTT.